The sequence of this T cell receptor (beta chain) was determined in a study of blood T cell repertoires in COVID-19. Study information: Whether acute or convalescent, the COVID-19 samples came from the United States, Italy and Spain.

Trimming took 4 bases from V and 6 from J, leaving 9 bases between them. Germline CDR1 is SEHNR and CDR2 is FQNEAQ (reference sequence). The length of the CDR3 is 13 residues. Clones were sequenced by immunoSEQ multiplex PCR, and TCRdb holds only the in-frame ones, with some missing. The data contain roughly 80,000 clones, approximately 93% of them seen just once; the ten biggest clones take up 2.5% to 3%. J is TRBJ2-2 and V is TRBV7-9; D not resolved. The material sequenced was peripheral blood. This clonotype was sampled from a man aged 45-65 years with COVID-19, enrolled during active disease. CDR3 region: CASSSPGSGELFF. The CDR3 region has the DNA TGTGCCAGCAGCTCCCCAGGTTCCGGGGAGCTGTTTTTT.